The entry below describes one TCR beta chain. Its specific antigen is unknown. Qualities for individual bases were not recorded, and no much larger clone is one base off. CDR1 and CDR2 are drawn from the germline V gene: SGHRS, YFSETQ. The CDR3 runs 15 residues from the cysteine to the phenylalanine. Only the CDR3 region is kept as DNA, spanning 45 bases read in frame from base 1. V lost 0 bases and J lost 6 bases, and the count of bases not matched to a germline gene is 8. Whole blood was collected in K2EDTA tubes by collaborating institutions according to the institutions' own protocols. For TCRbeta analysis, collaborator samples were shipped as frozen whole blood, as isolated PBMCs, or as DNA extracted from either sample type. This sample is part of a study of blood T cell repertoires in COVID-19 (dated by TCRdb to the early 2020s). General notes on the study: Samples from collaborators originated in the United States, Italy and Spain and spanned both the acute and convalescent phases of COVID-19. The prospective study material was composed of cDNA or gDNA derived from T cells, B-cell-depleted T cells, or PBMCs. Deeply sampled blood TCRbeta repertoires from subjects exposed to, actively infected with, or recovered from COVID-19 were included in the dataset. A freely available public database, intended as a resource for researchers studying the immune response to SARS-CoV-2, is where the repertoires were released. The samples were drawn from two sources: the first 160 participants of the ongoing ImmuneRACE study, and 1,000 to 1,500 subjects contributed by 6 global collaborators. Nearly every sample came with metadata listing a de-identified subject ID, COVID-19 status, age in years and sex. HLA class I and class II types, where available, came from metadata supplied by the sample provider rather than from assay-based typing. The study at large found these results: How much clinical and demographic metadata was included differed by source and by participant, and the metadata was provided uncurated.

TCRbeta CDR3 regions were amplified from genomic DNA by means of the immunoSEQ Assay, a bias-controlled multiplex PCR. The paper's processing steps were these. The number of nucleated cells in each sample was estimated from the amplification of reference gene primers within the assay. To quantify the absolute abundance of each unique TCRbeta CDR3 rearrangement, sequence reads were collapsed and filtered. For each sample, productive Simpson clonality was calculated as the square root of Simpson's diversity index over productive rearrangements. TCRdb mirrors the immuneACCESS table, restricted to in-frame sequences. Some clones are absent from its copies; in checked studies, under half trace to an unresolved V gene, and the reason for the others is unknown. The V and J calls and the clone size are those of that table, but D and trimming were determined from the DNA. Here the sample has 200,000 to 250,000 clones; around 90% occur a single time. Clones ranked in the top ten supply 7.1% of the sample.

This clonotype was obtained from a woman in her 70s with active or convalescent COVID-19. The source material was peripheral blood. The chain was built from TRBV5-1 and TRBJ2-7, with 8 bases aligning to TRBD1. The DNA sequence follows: TGCGCCAGCAGCTTGGGGGGGACAGGTTTAGTCGAGCAGTACTTC. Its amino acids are CASSLGGTGLVEQYF. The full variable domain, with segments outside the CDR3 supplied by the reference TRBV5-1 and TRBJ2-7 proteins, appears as KAGVTQTPRYLIKTRGQQVTLSCSPISGHRSVSWYQQTPGQGLQFLFEYFSETQRNKGNFPGRFSGRQFSNSRSEMNVSTLELGDSALYLCASSLGGTGLVEQYFGPGTRLTVT.